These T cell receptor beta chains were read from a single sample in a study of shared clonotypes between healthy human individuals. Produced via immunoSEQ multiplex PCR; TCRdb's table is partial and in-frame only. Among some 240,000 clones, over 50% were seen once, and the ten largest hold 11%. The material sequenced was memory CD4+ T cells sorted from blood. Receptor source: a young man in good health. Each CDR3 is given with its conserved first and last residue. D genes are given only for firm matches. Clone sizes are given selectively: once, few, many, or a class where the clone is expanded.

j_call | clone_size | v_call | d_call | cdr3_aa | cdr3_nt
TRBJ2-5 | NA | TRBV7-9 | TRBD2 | CASSVGTSGQATQYF | TGTGCCAGCAGCGTCGGGACTAGCGGACAGGCCACCCAGTACTTC
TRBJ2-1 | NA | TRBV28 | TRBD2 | CASSLSGLAVVNEQFF | TGTGCCAGCAGTTTATCGGGACTAGCGGTTGTCAATGAGCAGTTCTTC
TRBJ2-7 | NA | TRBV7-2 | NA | CASTRRAGLYEQYF | TGTGCCAGCACCAGGAGGGCAGGACTCTACGAGCAGTACTTC
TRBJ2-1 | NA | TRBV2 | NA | CASSEYRGPFF | TGTGCCAGCAGTGAATATCGTGGTCCTTTCTTC
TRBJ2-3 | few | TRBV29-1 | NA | CSVGLSQFTDTQYF | TGCAGCGTTGGACTGAGCCAGTTCACAGATACGCAGTATTTT
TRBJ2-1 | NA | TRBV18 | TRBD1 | CASSSGQVSYNEQFF | TGTGCCAGCTCCTCGGGACAGGTATCGTACAATGAGCAGTTCTTC
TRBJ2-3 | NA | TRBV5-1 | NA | CASSLALASVGGTDTQYF | TGCGCCAGCAGCTTGGCCCTCGCGAGCGTGGGTGGTACAGATACGCAGTATTTT
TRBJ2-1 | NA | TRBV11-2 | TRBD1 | CASTILRDRGYNEQFF | TGTGCCAGCACCATACTCCGGGACAGGGGTTACAATGAGCAGTTCTTC
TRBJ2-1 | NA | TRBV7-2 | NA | CASSFNRDEQFF | TGTGCCAGCAGCTTTAATAGAGATGAGCAGTTCTTC
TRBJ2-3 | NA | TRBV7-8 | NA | CASSSSASRDTQYF | TGTGCCAGCAGCTCCTCAGCCTCTAGAGATACGCAGTATTTT
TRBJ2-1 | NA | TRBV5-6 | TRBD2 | CASSDTGTSGFNEQFF | TGTGCCAGCAGCGACACCGGGACTAGCGGCTTTAATGAGCAGTTCTTC
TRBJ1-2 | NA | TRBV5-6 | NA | CASSKGLAGIYGYTF | TGTGCCAGCAGCAAGGGCCTGGCAGGGATCTATGGCTACACCTTC
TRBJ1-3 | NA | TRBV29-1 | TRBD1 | CSVGQGDTIYF | TGCAGCGTGGGACAGGGGGACACCATATATTTT
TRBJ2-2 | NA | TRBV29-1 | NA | CSAESTGELFF | TGCAGCGCCGAGAGCACCGGGGAGCTGTTTTTT
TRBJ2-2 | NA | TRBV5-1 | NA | CASTRALDTGELFF | TGCGCCAGCACTAGGGCGTTAGACACCGGGGAGCTGTTTTTT
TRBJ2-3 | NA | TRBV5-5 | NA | CASSFPGQRTDTQYF | TGTGCCAGCAGCTTCCCCGGACAGCGCACAGATACGCAGTATTTT
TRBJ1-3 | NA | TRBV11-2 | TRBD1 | CASSPDRVGNTIYF | TGTGCCAGCAGCCCCGACAGGGTTGGAAACACCATATATTTT
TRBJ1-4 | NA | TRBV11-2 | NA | CASSFGAGQNEKLFF | TGTGCCAGCAGCTTTGGGGCGGGCCAAAATGAAAAACTGTTTTTT